The 8 T cell receptor beta chains given below trace back to one sample, sequenced in a study of blood T cell repertoires in COVID-19. Measured with immunoSEQ multiplex PCR; TCRdb has only the in-frame clones, and not every one. This sample yields about 32,000 clones, of which less than 95% are seen a single time; around 1% belongs to the top ten. The source material was peripheral blood. The receptors stem from a man between 65 and 80 years old with active or convalescent COVID-19.

This sequence joins TRBV5-1 and TRBJ2-6; D unresolved. V lost 5 bases and J 0 bases, leaving 12 bases between the germline ends. This CDR3 comprises 16 residues. Per germline, CDR1 SGHRS and CDR2 YFSETQ. The DNA of the CDR3 is TGCGCCAGCAGGTCCTCACCGAGCTCTGGGGCCAACGTCCTGACTTTC. It is translated as CASRSSPSSGANVLTF. Combining the CDR3 with reference TRBV5-1 and TRBJ2-6 gives the whole variable domain KAGVTQTPRYLIKTRGQQVTLSCSPISGHRSVSWYQQTPGQGLQFLFEYFSETQRNKGNFPGRFSGRQFSNSRSEMNVSTLELGDSALYLCASRSSPSSGANVLTFGAGSRLTVL.

This clone ranks as medium-sized. The V and J genes are TRBV7-9 and TRBJ2-7; D might be TRBD1 (6 bases). The V end lost 5 bases, the J end lost 4 bases, and 21 bases lay between the germline ends. The germline CDR1 and CDR2 sequences are SEHNR and FQNEAQ (reference sequence). CDR3 length equals 16 residues. For the CDR3, the DNA is TGTGCCAGCAGCCCCGCCGGCGGCAGGGGATTTTACGAGCAGTACTTC. It encodes CASSPAGGRGFYEQYF. The whole variable domain, filled in from reference TRBV7-9 and TRBJ2-7, reads DTGVSQNPRHKITKRGQNVTFRCDPISEHNRLYWYRQTLGQGPEFLTYFQNEAQLEKSRLLSDRFSAERPKGSFSTLEIQRTEQGDSAMYLCASSPAGGRGFYEQYFGPGTRLTVT.

The gene calls are TRBV19 and TRBJ2-2; possible D gene TRBD1, 6 bases. The CDR3 runs 15 residues. Germline V gene lookup returns CDR1 LNHDA and CDR2 SQIVND (reference sequence). Trimming left V 6 bases short and J 2 bases short, with 13 bases between. The CDR3 sequence is CASRAGQTNTGELFF. The CDR3 DNA follows: TGTGCCAGTAGAGCAGGACAGACAAACACCGGGGAGCTGTTTTTT.

The chain is built from TRBV5-5 and TRBJ1-3; 7 bases agree with TRBD1. CDR3 size: 14 residues. Looked up from germline, CDR1 is SGHKS and CDR2 is YYEKEE (reference sequence). Germline trimming cut 0 bases from V and 5 bases from J; bases unmatched to any gene: 2. The DNA for the CDR3 is TGTGCCAGCAGCTTGGGACAGGGCCGAAACACCATATATTTT. This sequence encodes CASSLGQGRNTIYF.

The CDR3 protein is CASSLNRGGTGAAQETQYF. As DNA, the CDR3 is TGTGCCAGCAGCTTGAATAGGGGTGGAACAGGGGCCGCCCAAGAGACCCAGTACTTC. The gene calls are TRBV7-9 and TRBJ2-5; 7 bases align to TRBD1. Germline loops: CDR1 SEHNR, CDR2 FQNEAQ (reference sequence). The CDR3 is 19 amino acids. Losses at the gene ends were 3 bases for V and 1 base for J; bases not matched to a gene: 17.

The chain carries TRBV5-1 and TRBJ1-1; 8 bases align to TRBD1. The CDR3 consists of 16 residues. Trimming cost V 4 bases and J 1 base; bases outside gene matches: 9. Per the germline V gene, CDR1 is SGHRS and CDR2 is YFSETQ. Here the CDR3 DNA reads TGCGCCAGCAGCCTGGTGGCAGGGGGCAGGAACACTGAAGCTTTCTTT. This sequence encodes CASSLVAGGRNTEAFF.

The CDR3 bases are TGTGCCAGCAGCTTAGTGACGGAGGAGAGCTATGGCTACACCTTC. Translating it yields CASSLVTEESYGYTF. The chain links TRBV7-6 to TRBJ1-2; D call uncertain. The CDR3 is 15 residues long. CDR1 SGHVS and CDR2 FNYEAQ come from the germline V gene. Between the trimmed V and J ends, which lost 1 base and 4 bases, there was a span of 13 bases.

This clone was counted once. The V call is TRBV7-3, the J call TRBJ2-3; 10 nucleotides line up with TRBD2. The CDR3 sequence is 15 residues long. CDR1 is SGHTA, CDR2 FQGTGA, per germline. V trimming: 5 bases; J trimming: 3 bases; junction bases outside the gene matches: 5. CDR3 sequence (DNA): TGTGCCAGCAGCCCTCCAGCGGGAGGGACAGATACGCAGTATTTT. The encoded protein is CASSPPAGGTDTQYF.